Presented here are 6 T cell receptor beta chains from one specimen sequenced in a study of PD-L1 blockade in urothelial cancer. Sequencing used immunoSEQ multiplex PCR; TCRdb keeps in-frame clones, though not all of them. Of about 120,000 clones in the sample, approximately 90% were seen once. Time point reported: peripheral blood 6 weeks after treatment start. Sequencing used PBMCs, obtained around atezolizumab (anti-PD-L1) treatment. These receptor sequences come from a man between 60 and 75 years old with urothelial cancer.

The rearrangement uses TRBV9 and TRBJ2-5; 9 nucleotides match TRBD1. Germline V lookup: CDR1 SGDLS, CDR2 YYNGEE. This CDR3 is 15 amino acids long. Losses at the gene ends were 3 bases for V and 5 bases for J; bases not matched to a gene: 8. CDR3 sequence: CASSARRTGVETQYF. CDR3 in DNA: TGTGCCAGCAGCGCCCGACGGACAGGGGTTGAGACCCAGTACTTC.

This chain uses TRBV10-3 with TRBJ2-3; 9 positions agree with TRBD1. Trimming removed 11 bases from V and 4 bases from J; junction bases left unmatched: 7. This CDR3 is built from 13 residues. Germline loops: CDR1 ENHRY, CDR2 SYGVKD. The CDR3 coding sequence is TGTGCCGCCGGGACAGGGTCCTCAGATACGCAGTATTTT. This gives the protein CAAGTGSSDTQYF.

Only one count was recorded for this clone. The DNA of the CDR3 is TGTGCCAGCACGACAGGCCAAAACATTCAGTACTTC. It specifies CASTTGQNIQYF. This chain connects TRBV28 to TRBJ2-4, with D possibly being TRBD1 (6 bases). The germline V and J ends were trimmed by 7 bases and 5 bases, with 9 bases remaining between them. Germline V gene lookup returns CDR1 MDHEN and CDR2 SYDVKM. The CDR3 totals 12 residues.

In its sample, this clone was seen a few times. This rearrangement joins TRBV5-1 to TRBJ1-4, with 7 positions matching TRBD1. The CDR3 contains 13 residues. The germline gives CDR1 SGHRS, CDR2 YFSETQ. V dropped 7 bases and J dropped 13; count of bases not matched to a gene: 13. The CDR3 DNA sequence: TGCGCCAGCTCGCCGGGACAGCTTTCGACACTGTTTTTT. Its translation: CASSPGQLSTLFF.

This rearrangement joins TRBV11-2 to TRBJ1-3, with a tentative D call TRBD1 (5 bases). Germline V lookup: CDR1 SGHAT, CDR2 FQNNGV. The V and J ends lost 5 bases and 4 bases respectively, with 21 bases between them. The CDR3 totals 17 residues. CDR3 residues: CASSVTRQPTTGNTIYF. In DNA, the CDR3 is TGTGCCAGCAGCGTGACTAGACAGCCAACTACCGGAAACACCATATATTTT.

V gene TRBV19 combines with J gene TRBJ2-4; TRBD2 aligns across 7 bases. CDR3 length equals 14 residues. Per the germline V gene, CDR1 is LNHDA and CDR2 is SQIVND (reference sequence). The V and J ends lost 3 bases and 7 bases, in that order; junction bases with no gene match: 6. The CDR3 spells CASSINQGGNIQYF. The CDR3 region has the DNA TGTGCCAGTAGTATTAATCAGGGAGGGAACATTCAGTACTTC.